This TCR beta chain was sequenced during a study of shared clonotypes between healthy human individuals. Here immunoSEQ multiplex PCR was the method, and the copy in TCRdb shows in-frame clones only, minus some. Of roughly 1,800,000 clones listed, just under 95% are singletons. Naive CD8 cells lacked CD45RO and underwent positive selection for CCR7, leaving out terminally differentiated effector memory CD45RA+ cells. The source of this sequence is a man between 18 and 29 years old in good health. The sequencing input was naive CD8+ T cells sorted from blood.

This CDR3 reads CASSLEAGAREEGYEQYF. DNA for the CDR3: TGTGCCAGCAGCTTGGAGGCTGGGGCGCGGGAGGAAGGTTACGAGCAGTACTTC. The chain employs TRBV5-6 and TRBJ2-7; TRBD2 aligns across 8 bases. Germline CDR1 reads SGHDT; CDR2 reads YYEEEE. After removal of 0 bases from V and 4 bases from J, the junction contained 15 bases not matched to a gene. The CDR3 runs 18 residues. The full variable domain, with the rest looked up from reference TRBV5-6 and TRBJ2-7, is DAGVTQSPTHLIKTRGQQVTLRCSPKSGHDTVSWYQQALGQGPQFIFQYYEEEERQRGNFPDRFSGHQFPNYSSELNVNALLLGDSALYLCASSLEAGAREEGYEQYFGPGTRLTVT.